A selection of T cell receptor beta chains follows, all from one sample in a study of shared clonotypes between healthy human individuals. Data came from immunoSEQ multiplex PCR; TCRdb stores just in-frame clones and leaves some out. The data contain roughly 2.5 million clones, roughly nine tenths of them singletons. The sample was naive CD4+ T cells sorted from blood. Source of these receptors: a man aged 18-30 years in good health. Each CDR3 is given with its conserved first and last residue. D genes are given only for firm matches. Part of the rows lack a size; the others show once, few, many or a class for expanded clones.

D gene: NA
V gene: TRBV7-2
clone size: NA
J gene: TRBJ1-1
CDR3 protein: CASSLQPGGEAFF
CDR3 DNA: TGTGCCAGCAGCTTACAGCCCGGAGGGGAAGCTTTCTTT

D gene: NA
V gene: TRBV5-1
clone size: NA
J gene: TRBJ2-5
CDR3 protein: CASSPEGLPRETQYF
CDR3 DNA: TGCGCCAGCAGCCCGGAGGGACTTCCTCGGGAGACCCAGTACTTC

D gene: NA
V gene: TRBV2
clone size: NA
J gene: TRBJ2-1
CDR3 protein: CASSLDGNEQFF
CDR3 DNA: TGTGCCAGCAGTCTGGACGGGAATGAGCAGTTCTTC

D gene: TRBD1
V gene: TRBV19
clone size: once
J gene: TRBJ2-2
CDR3 protein: CASSIRGSTGELFF
CDR3 DNA: TGTGCCAGTAGTATCAGGGGGAGCACCGGGGAGCTGTTTTTT

D gene: NA
V gene: TRBV19
clone size: NA
J gene: TRBJ1-4
CDR3 protein: CASRISNEKLFF
CDR3 DNA: TGTGCCAGTAGAATTAGTAATGAAAAACTGTTTTTT

D gene: TRBD1
V gene: TRBV6-1
clone size: NA
J gene: TRBJ1-2
CDR3 protein: CASSDPRTGRDGYTF
CDR3 DNA: TGTGCCAGCAGTGACCCTAGGACAGGGAGGGATGGCTACACCTTC

D gene: NA
V gene: TRBV7-2
clone size: once
J gene: TRBJ1-2
CDR3 protein: CASSLAPGGGYTF
CDR3 DNA: TGTGCCAGCAGCTTAGCACCCGGGGGCGGCTACACCTTC

D gene: NA
V gene: TRBV5-1
clone size: once
J gene: TRBJ2-5
CDR3 protein: CASGKSGSSETQYF
CDR3 DNA: TGCGCCAGCGGGAAATCAGGGAGTTCGGAGACCCAGTACTTC

D gene: TRBD1
V gene: TRBV2
clone size: NA
J gene: TRBJ1-1
CDR3 protein: CASNDRGGVAEAFF
CDR3 DNA: TGTGCCAGCAATGACAGGGGCGGAGTTGCTGAAGCTTTCTTT

D gene: NA
V gene: TRBV5-1
clone size: NA
J gene: TRBJ1-2
CDR3 protein: CASSLNPSSENYGYTF
CDR3 DNA: TGCGCCAGCAGCTTGAATCCGTCGTCTGAGAACTATGGCTACACCTTC

D gene: TRBD1
V gene: TRBV2
clone size: NA
J gene: TRBJ1-5
CDR3 protein: CASTGQSVRSNQPQHF
CDR3 DNA: TGTGCCAGCACGGGACAGTCGGTACGTAGCAATCAGCCCCAGCATTTT

D gene: NA
V gene: TRBV5-1
clone size: NA
J gene: TRBJ1-3
CDR3 protein: CASSLSGPGNTIYF
CDR3 DNA: TGCGCCAGCAGCCTTTCGGGTCCAGGAAACACCATATATTTT

D gene: TRBD2
V gene: TRBV14
clone size: NA
J gene: TRBJ2-3
CDR3 protein: CASSQDRTSGNTDTQYF
CDR3 DNA: TGTGCCAGCAGCCAAGATCGGACTAGCGGAAACACAGATACGCAGTATTTT

D gene: NA
V gene: TRBV7-2
clone size: NA
J gene: TRBJ2-7
CDR3 protein: CASSSARREQYF
CDR3 DNA: TGTGCCAGCAGCTCAGCCAGGCGGGAGCAGTACTTC

D gene: NA
V gene: TRBV10-3
clone size: NA
J gene: TRBJ2-1
CDR3 protein: CAISVGIWDNEQFF
CDR3 DNA: TGTGCCATCAGTGTCGGGATTTGGGACAATGAGCAGTTCTTC

D gene: TRBD2
V gene: TRBV19
clone size: NA
J gene: TRBJ2-5
CDR3 protein: CASSVLAGVQETQYF
CDR3 DNA: TGTGCCAGTAGTGTACTAGCGGGGGTCCAAGAGACCCAGTACTTC

D gene: NA
V gene: TRBV10-3
clone size: NA
J gene: TRBJ2-5
CDR3 protein: CAINDGGEETQYF
CDR3 DNA: TGTGCCATCAACGACGGCGGCGAAGAGACCCAGTACTTC

D gene: NA
V gene: TRBV5-4
clone size: NA
J gene: TRBJ2-5
CDR3 protein: CASSLRDSQETQYF
CDR3 DNA: TGTGCCAGCAGCCTCCGGGACTCACAAGAGACCCAGTACTTC

D gene: NA
V gene: TRBV6-1
clone size: NA
J gene: TRBJ2-3
CDR3 protein: CASRATVEYTDTQYF
CDR3 DNA: TGTGCCAGCAGGGCGACGGTTGAGTACACAGATACGCAGTATTTT

D gene: TRBD1
V gene: TRBV7-6
clone size: NA
J gene: TRBJ2-5
CDR3 protein: CASSWGQGQGETQYF
CDR3 DNA: TGTGCCAGCAGCTGGGGACAGGGGCAGGGAGAGACCCAGTACTTC

D gene: TRBD1
V gene: TRBV7-9
clone size: NA
J gene: TRBJ2-1
CDR3 protein: CASSPGQGTINNEQFF
CDR3 DNA: TGTGCCAGCAGCCCGGGACAGGGCACAATCAACAATGAGCAGTTCTTC

D gene: TRBD1
V gene: TRBV5-4
clone size: once
J gene: TRBJ2-7
CDR3 protein: CASSPTTGRLPREQYF
CDR3 DNA: TGTGCCAGCAGCCCGACGACAGGGCGACTCCCTCGGGAGCAGTACTTC

D gene: NA
V gene: TRBV6-1
clone size: NA
J gene: TRBJ2-1
CDR3 protein: CASSEYGSPYNEQFF
CDR3 DNA: TGTGCCAGCAGTGAATATGGATCCCCCTACAATGAGCAGTTCTTC

D gene: NA
V gene: TRBV9
clone size: NA
J gene: TRBJ2-1
CDR3 protein: CASSARDQRLYNEQFF
CDR3 DNA: TGTGCCAGCAGCGCTCGGGACCAGCGCCTGTACAATGAGCAGTTCTTC

D gene: NA
V gene: TRBV10-3
clone size: NA
J gene: TRBJ2-7
CDR3 protein: CAISQALSSYEQYF
CDR3 DNA: TGTGCCATCAGTCAAGCCCTCTCCTCCTACGAGCAGTACTTC

D gene: NA
V gene: TRBV6-6
clone size: once
J gene: TRBJ2-6
CDR3 protein: CASVPGASGANVLTF
CDR3 DNA: TGTGCCAGCGTCCCGGGAGCCTCTGGGGCCAACGTCCTGACTTTC

D gene: NA
V gene: TRBV4-1
clone size: NA
J gene: TRBJ1-6
CDR3 protein: CASNTNNSPLHF
CDR3 DNA: TGCGCCAGCAATACCAATAATTCACCCCTCCACTTT

D gene: NA
V gene: TRBV19
clone size: NA
J gene: TRBJ2-2
CDR3 protein: CASSDGTKKLSGELFF
CDR3 DNA: TGTGCCAGTAGTGATGGGACCAAAAAGTTGAGCGGGGAGCTGTTTTTT

D gene: TRBD2
V gene: TRBV30
clone size: NA
J gene: TRBJ2-1
CDR3 protein: CAWISGSGSSNEQFF
CDR3 DNA: TGTGCCTGGATTTCGGGAAGCGGGAGCTCGAATGAGCAGTTCTTC

D gene: NA
V gene: TRBV6-5
clone size: NA
J gene: TRBJ1-6
CDR3 protein: CASNRDSPLHF
CDR3 DNA: TGTGCCAGCAACAGGGATTCACCCCTCCACTTT

D gene: NA
V gene: TRBV2
clone size: NA
J gene: TRBJ2-3
CDR3 protein: CASSEVGGGLPDTQYF
CDR3 DNA: TGTGCCAGCAGTGAAGTCGGCGGGGGCCTCCCAGATACGCAGTATTTT

D gene: NA
V gene: TRBV7-8
clone size: NA
J gene: TRBJ1-1
CDR3 protein: CASSSIRGEAFF
CDR3 DNA: TGTGCCAGCAGCTCGATCCGAGGTGAAGCTTTCTTT

D gene: TRBD1
V gene: TRBV4-1
clone size: NA
J gene: TRBJ1-1
CDR3 protein: CASSQRGTGLDFDTEAFF
CDR3 DNA: TGCGCCAGCAGCCAACGCGGGACAGGGTTAGATTTCGACACTGAAGCTTTCTTT

D gene: TRBD2
V gene: TRBV28
clone size: NA
J gene: TRBJ2-1
CDR3 protein: CASRGAGGPGNEQFF
CDR3 DNA: TGTGCCAGCAGGGGAGCGGGAGGGCCTGGAAATGAGCAGTTCTTC

D gene: TRBD1
V gene: TRBV29-1
clone size: NA
J gene: TRBJ1-2
CDR3 protein: CSVEQGALNYGYTF
CDR3 DNA: TGCAGCGTTGAACAGGGGGCGCTTAACTATGGCTACACCTTC

D gene: NA
V gene: TRBV18
clone size: NA
J gene: TRBJ2-5
CDR3 protein: CASSPGTKVAETQYF
CDR3 DNA: TGTGCCAGCTCACCCGGGACAAAGGTAGCAGAGACCCAGTACTTC

D gene: NA
V gene: TRBV10-2
clone size: NA
J gene: TRBJ2-7
CDR3 protein: CATQGHYEQYF
CDR3 DNA: TGCGCCACTCAGGGACACTACGAGCAGTACTTC

D gene: TRBD2
V gene: TRBV10-2
clone size: NA
J gene: TRBJ2-7
CDR3 protein: CASTAGGSSYEQYF
CDR3 DNA: TGCGCCAGCACGGCGGGAGGGAGCTCCTACGAGCAGTACTTC

D gene: TRBD1
V gene: TRBV4-2
clone size: NA
J gene: TRBJ1-3
CDR3 protein: CASSQDGTTGAGNTIYF
CDR3 DNA: TGTGCCAGCAGCCAAGATGGTACTACAGGGGCTGGAAACACCATATATTTT

D gene: NA
V gene: TRBV10-3
clone size: NA
J gene: TRBJ2-1
CDR3 protein: CAISEQSRPFF
CDR3 DNA: TGTGCCATCAGTGAGCAAAGTCGACCGTTCTTC

D gene: NA
V gene: TRBV27
clone size: NA
J gene: TRBJ1-6
CDR3 protein: CASSLGGRNSPLHF
CDR3 DNA: TGTGCCAGCAGTTTAGGGGGGAGAAATTCACCCCTCCACTTT

D gene: NA
V gene: TRBV6-1
clone size: NA
J gene: TRBJ2-2
CDR3 protein: CASSVVSGNTGELFF
CDR3 DNA: TGTGCCAGCAGTGTAGTTAGCGGGAACACCGGGGAGCTGTTTTTT

D gene: NA
V gene: TRBV18
clone size: NA
J gene: TRBJ2-3
CDR3 protein: CASSPPVGAGTDTQYF
CDR3 DNA: TGTGCCAGCTCACCACCGGTCGGGGCAGGGACAGATACGCAGTATTTT

D gene: NA
V gene: TRBV19
clone size: NA
J gene: TRBJ2-1
CDR3 protein: CASSSGEAGSSYNEQFF
CDR3 DNA: TGTGCCAGTAGTTCTGGGGAGGCGGGGAGCTCCTACAATGAGCAGTTCTTC

D gene: NA
V gene: TRBV7-9
clone size: NA
J gene: TRBJ2-2
CDR3 protein: CASRSVAGNREAGELFF
CDR3 DNA: TGTGCCAGCAGATCAGTGGCCGGAAACAGGGAGGCCGGGGAGCTGTTTTTT

D gene: NA
V gene: TRBV7-2
clone size: NA
J gene: TRBJ2-1
CDR3 protein: CASSPTSGQFF
CDR3 DNA: TGTGCCAGCAGCCCAACAAGCGGGCAGTTCTTC

D gene: TRBD1
V gene: TRBV5-4
clone size: NA
J gene: TRBJ1-1
CDR3 protein: CASSLLTGLNTEAFF
CDR3 DNA: TGTGCCAGCAGCTTGTTGACAGGGCTGAACACTGAAGCTTTCTTT

D gene: TRBD2
V gene: TRBV4-1
clone size: NA
J gene: TRBJ2-2
CDR3 protein: CASSQVLAGKRVGELFF
CDR3 DNA: TGCGCCAGCAGCCAAGTGCTAGCGGGAAAGAGGGTCGGGGAGCTGTTTTTT

D gene: TRBD2
V gene: TRBV6-5
clone size: NA
J gene: TRBJ2-7
CDR3 protein: CASSSGGASHEQYF
CDR3 DNA: TGTGCCAGCTCTAGCGGGGGGGCCTCCCACGAGCAGTACTTC

D gene: NA
V gene: TRBV10-3
clone size: NA
J gene: TRBJ1-2
CDR3 protein: CAITPSTDFNYGYTF
CDR3 DNA: TGTGCCATCACCCCCTCGACAGACTTTAACTATGGCTACACCTTC

D gene: TRBD1
V gene: TRBV5-1
clone size: NA
J gene: TRBJ2-2
CDR3 protein: CASSPRQGGTGELFF
CDR3 DNA: TGCGCCAGCAGCCCTCGACAGGGGGGAACCGGGGAGCTGTTTTTT

D gene: NA
V gene: TRBV20-1
clone size: once
J gene: TRBJ2-1
CDR3 protein: CSPRDYNEQFF
CDR3 DNA: TGCAGCCCCCGGGACTACAATGAGCAGTTCTTC

D gene: NA
V gene: TRBV27
clone size: NA
J gene: TRBJ1-1
CDR3 protein: CASSSIDMNTEAFF
CDR3 DNA: TGTGCCAGCAGTTCCATAGACATGAACACTGAAGCTTTCTTT

D gene: NA
V gene: TRBV15
clone size: NA
J gene: TRBJ2-3
CDR3 protein: CATSRVFSGGTQYF
CDR3 DNA: TGTGCCACCAGCAGAGTGTTTTCGGGTGGCACGCAGTATTTT